The entry below describes one T cell receptor (beta chain). The antigen remains unidentified. With V trimmed by 2 bases and J by 4 bases, 0 bases remained unmatched. The germline gives CDR1 MGHDK, CDR2 SYGVNS. The CDR3 sequence is 13 residues long. The data were obtained in a study of T cells after yellow fever vaccination. Findings of the study overall: In post-booster samples, most primary-vaccination clones reappeared (roughly 96% CD4, 70% to 90% CD8).

TCRdb independently ran MiXCR on the 5' RACE reads; one entry per CDR3 protein. The data show fewer than 90,000 distinct CDR3 sequences, roughly 6.9% seen once. The clonotype comes from a man younger than 35 who received the YFV17D yellow fever vaccine. The source was CD8+ T cells sorted from PBMCs, collected 5 to 6 days after the first yellow fever vaccination. The chain combines TRBV25-1 with TRBJ1-1; TRBD1 matches at 8 bases. CDR3 protein: CASSEGTGTEAFF. The DNA of the CDR3 is TGTGCCAGCAGTGAAGGGACAGGCACTGAAGCTTTCTTT. The variable domain in full, completed from reference TRBV25-1 and TRBJ1-1, reads EADIYQTPRYLVIGTGKKITLECSQTMGHDKMYWYQQDPGMELHLIHYSYGVNSTEKGDLSSESTVSRIRTEHFPLTLESARPSHTSQYLCASSEGTGTEAFFGQGTRLTVV.